One and the same sample provided the 20 T cell receptor beta chains below, sequenced in a study of cytomegalovirus exposure and HLA in healthy donors. The PCR used 60 Vbeta and 13 Jbeta primers. Some clones are missing from TCRdb's copy, which holds only in-frame ones; the method was immunoSEQ multiplex PCR. Found here are tens of thousands of clones, roughly 63% of them singletons; the top ten hold roughly 6.7%. Sequencing was performed on PBMCs. Receptors were obtained from a young woman in good health and CMV-seronegative.

With respect to this clone: Other DNA sequences from this sample encode an identical CDR3 as well. V and J are TRBV7-2 and TRBJ1-5; D is unclear. The V end was cut by 5 bases, the J end by 0 bases, with 8 bases between. The CDR3 is 14 amino acids. The germline gives CDR1 SGHTA, CDR2 FQGNSA. CDR3 sequence (DNA): TGTGCCAGCAGCCCGGACTCTAGCAATCAGCCCCAGCATTTT. Translated: CASSPDSSNQPQHF.

The rearrangement joins TRBV10-3 to TRBJ1-1, with a tentative D call TRBD1 (5 bases). CDR3 length: 16 residues. Germline V lookup: CDR1 ENHRY, CDR2 SYGVKD. V lost 4 bases and J 3 bases, leaving 18 bases between the germline ends. The CDR3 DNA is TGTGCCATCAGTGGCCCTGGGAGGGACTCGGACACTGAAGCTTTCTTT. It codes for CAISGPGRDSDTEAFF.

This chain uses TRBV28 with TRBJ1-2; D is ambiguous. V gave up 5 bases and J gave up 2 bases, with 15 bases separating them. Germline V gene lookup returns CDR1 MDHEN and CDR2 SYDVKM. This CDR3 comprises 15 residues. CDR3 DNA: TGTGCCAGCAGTATAGTACCCGACACGAACTATGGCTACACCTTC. Protein product: CASSIVPDTNYGYTF.

This clone was counted only a few times. V gene TRBV2 combines with J gene TRBJ2-4; the D gene is possibly TRBD1 (5 bases). V gave up 6 bases and J gave up 6 bases, with 15 bases separating them. Germline-derived CDR1 and CDR2 are SNHLY and FYNNEI. The CDR3 is 14 residues long. CDR3 in amino acids: CASSPRVRGNIQYF. In DNA, the CDR3 is TGTGCCAGCAGCCCCAGGGTTAGGGGAAACATTCAGTACTTC.

The CDR3 bases are TGTGCCAGCAGTTCGGGACAGAAAGAGACCCAGTACTTC. It yields the protein CASSSGQKETQYF. The chain carries TRBV28 and TRBJ2-5; 7 bases are a match to TRBD1. V was clipped by 4 bases and J by 3 bases; unmatched bases: 2. Germline V CDR1 and CDR2: MDHEN, SYDVKM. CDR3 length: 13 residues.

The CDR3 bases are TGTGCCAGCAGCTTGTCATTGGTAGAAGAGCAGTACTTC. The encoded protein is CASSLSLVEEQYF. V usage is TRBV5-4 and J usage is TRBJ2-7; D unclear. V was cut by 1 base and J by 7 bases, with 12 bases left in between. Germline V gives CDR1 SGHNT, CDR2 YYREEE (reference sequence). The CDR3 totals 13 residues. The full variable domain, rest sourced from reference TRBV5-4 and TRBJ2-7, is ETGVTQSPTHLIKTRGQQVTLRCSSQSGHNTVSWYQQALGQGPQFIFQYYREEENGRGNFPPRFSGLQFPNYSSELNVNALELDDSALYLCASSLSLVEEQYFGPGTRLTVT.

This clone was counted a few times. The chain combines TRBV28 with TRBJ1-3; 7 bases map to TRBD1. CDR3 length equals 13 residues. The junction had 2 bases not matched to a gene; V was cut back by 5 bases and J by 4 bases. The germline gives CDR1 MDHEN, CDR2 SYDVKM. In nucleotides, the CDR3 is TGTGCCAGCAGTCCGACAGGGGGAAACACCATATATTTT. Protein: CASSPTGGNTIYF.

The V gene is TRBV27, the J gene TRBJ2-2; D call uncertain. This CDR3 has 13 amino acids. Germline lookup yields CDR1 MNHEY and CDR2 SMNVEV (reference sequence). The V end was cut by 4 bases, the J end by 1 base, with 4 bases between. CDR3 loop: CASSSWNTGELFF. The DNA for the CDR3 is TGTGCCAGCAGTTCGTGGAACACCGGGGAGCTGTTTTTT.

The chain employs TRBV6-6 and TRBJ1-2, with 7 positions matching TRBD1. The junction had 5 bases not matched to a gene; V was cut back by 8 bases and J by 5 bases. There are 12 residues in the CDR3. Germline V gene lookup returns CDR1 MNHNY and CDR2 SVGAGI (reference sequence). CDR3 amino acids: CASGQDLYGYTF. The CDR3 nucleotides read TGTGCCAGCGGACAGGACCTTTATGGCTACACCTTC.

The chain recombines TRBV5-8 with TRBJ1-1; 8 nucleotides align to TRBD1. Germline assignment: CDR1 SGHTS and CDR2 YDEGEE. With 4 bases clipped from V and 1 base from J, the junction kept 6 bases outside the gene matches. The CDR3 contains 15 residues. CDR3 region: CASSRGDRRNTEAFF. The CDR3 nucleotides read TGTGCCAGCAGCCGAGGGGACAGGCGGAACACTGAAGCTTTCTTT.

A single count supports this clone. This chain links TRBV7-9 with TRBJ2-7; 8 bases are a match to TRBD2. There are 16 residues in the CDR3. V shed 5 bases, J shed 0 bases, and the junction held 9 bases outside the gene matches. CDR1 and CDR2 from the germline V gene are SEHNR and FQNEAQ (reference sequence). CDR3 coding DNA: TGTGCCAGCAGCCCCCCTGCCGGGAGGGTCTCCTACGAGCAGTACTTC. Translating gives CASSPPAGRVSYEQYF.

This clone has a handful of counts. The chain couples TRBV28 to TRBJ2-7; no reliable D call. CDR1 is MDHEN and CDR2 is SYDVKM in the germline V gene. The CDR3 sequence is 14 residues long. V shed 3 bases and J shed 2 bases, with 11 bases lying between them. The CDR3 nucleotides read TGTGCCAGCAGTTTCTTTGCGGATACCTACGAGCAGTACTTC. This sequence encodes CASSFFADTYEQYF.

J is TRBJ1-1 and V is TRBV6-6, with D tentatively TRBD1 (5 bases). The CDR3 is 14 amino acids. From germline, CDR1 is MNHNY and CDR2 SVGAGI (reference sequence). The V and J ends lost 0 bases and 7 bases respectively, with 12 bases between them. The CDR3 DNA sequence: TGTGCCAGCAGTTACTCGGCGCACCAGGGTGAAGCTTTCTTT. Its protein is CASSYSAHQGEAFF.

The chain has TRBV5-6 and TRBJ2-1; TRBD2 matches at 8 bases. V trimming: 2 bases; J trimming: 9 bases; junction bases outside the gene matches: 4. CDR1 and CDR2 from the germline V gene are SGHDT and YYEEEE. This CDR3 is built from 13 residues. CDR3: CASSFSGVAEQFF. In DNA, the CDR3 is TGTGCCAGCAGCTTTAGCGGGGTCGCTGAGCAGTTCTTC.

The V call is TRBV15, the J call TRBJ1-2; 10 bases line up with TRBD1. Germline V CDR1 and CDR2: LNHNV, YYDKDF (reference sequence). CDR3 length: 15 amino acids. Trimming removed 5 bases from V and 4 bases from J; junction bases left unmatched: 7. The CDR3 coding sequence is TGTGCCACCAGCTCCCCGGGACAGGGGTTCTATGGCTACACCTTC. Translating it yields CATSSPGQGFYGYTF.

This clone was counted between two and nine times. The V call is TRBV5-3, the J call TRBJ2-7, with 9 bases matching TRBD2. TRBV5-3 is annotated as an ORF whose role is uncertain. The CDR3 runs 14 residues. V dropped 1 base and J dropped 3; count of bases not matched to a gene: 2. CDR3 amino acids: CARSLISGSYEQYF. The CDR3 DNA sequence: TGTGCCAGAAGCTTGATTAGCGGGAGCTACGAGCAGTACTTC.

This clone has more than one count but fewer than ten. This chain connects TRBV2 to TRBJ2-3, with D possibly matching TRBD2 (6 bases). V lost 6 bases and J lost 0, with 16 bases in between. The germline CDR1 and CDR2 sequences are SNHLY and FYNNEI. This CDR3 region has 16 residues. DNA of the CDR3: TGTGCCAGCAGCCCCATGGCGGGGCCTAGCACAGATACGCAGTATTTT. Residues: CASSPMAGPSTDTQYF.

The genes are TRBV2 and TRBJ2-7, with D perhaps TRBD2 (6 bases). V lost 7 bases and J 6 bases, leaving 10 bases between the germline ends. Germline CDR1 SNHLY, CDR2 FYNNEI. The CDR3 is 11 amino acids. CDR3 sequence (DNA): TGTGCCAGCATTAGGGACTTCGAGCAGTACTTC. This gives the protein CASIRDFEQYF.

V usage is TRBV6-1 and J usage is TRBJ2-7; 9 nucleotides match TRBD1. Germline CDR1 reads MNHNS; CDR2 reads SASEGT. J lost 2 bases, V lost 5 bases, and 7 bases had no gene match. CDR3 length equals 15 residues. The CDR3 sequence is CASSSRQGETYEQYF. CDR3 in DNA: TGTGCCAGCAGTTCTCGACAGGGGGAAACCTACGAGCAGTACTTC.

The V call is TRBV5-1, the J call TRBJ1-2; tentatively, D is TRBD1 (5 bases). V was trimmed by 0 bases and J by 4 bases, leaving 13 bases between them. Per germline, CDR1 SGHRS and CDR2 YFSETQ. The CDR3 is 15 residues long. The CDR3 sequence: CASSLARGMGYGYTF. The CDR3 coding sequence is TGCGCCAGCAGCTTGGCCCGGGGGATGGGCTATGGCTACACCTTC.